This T cell receptor beta chain was documented in a study of early T cells in non-severe SARS-CoV-2 infection. This clonotype was counted many times. TCRdb re-called the 5' RACE reads through MiXCR, storing one row per CDR3 protein. The table shows around 30,000 distinct CDR3 sequences, with 5% to 6% occurring only once. This TCR was sampled from an adult who was a healthcare worker with PCR-confirmed SARS-CoV-2 infection or an uninfected control (not recorded which). Sequences were obtained from whole blood.

This chain's CDR3 is CASSDTGFQETQYF. CDR3 bases: TGTGCCAGCAGTGACACGGGTTTTCAAGAGACCCAGTACTTC. This chain joins TRBV2 and TRBJ2-5, with D uncertain. This CDR3 is built from 14 residues. Trimming pared 3 bases from V and 2 bases from J, leaving 10 bases between. Looked up from germline, CDR1 is SNHLY and CDR2 is FYNNEI. Supplemented by reference TRBV2 and TRBJ2-5, the full variable domain reads EPEVTQTPSHQVTQMGQEVILRCVPISNHLYFYWYRQILGQKVEFLVSFYNNEISEKSEIFDDQFSVERPDGSNFTLKIRSTKLEDSAMYFCASSDTGFQETQYFGPGTRLLVL.